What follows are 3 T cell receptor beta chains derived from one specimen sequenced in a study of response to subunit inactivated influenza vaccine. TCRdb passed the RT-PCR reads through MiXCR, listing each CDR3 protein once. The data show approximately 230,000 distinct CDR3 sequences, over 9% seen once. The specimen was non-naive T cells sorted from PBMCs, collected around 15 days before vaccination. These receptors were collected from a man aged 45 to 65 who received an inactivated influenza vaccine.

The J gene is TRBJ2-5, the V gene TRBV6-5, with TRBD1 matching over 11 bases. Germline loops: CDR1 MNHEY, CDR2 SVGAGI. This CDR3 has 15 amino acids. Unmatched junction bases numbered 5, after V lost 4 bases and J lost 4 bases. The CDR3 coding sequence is TGTGCCAGCAGTTTCGGGGACAGGGGGGGAGAGACCCAGTACTTC. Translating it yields CASSFGDRGGETQYF.

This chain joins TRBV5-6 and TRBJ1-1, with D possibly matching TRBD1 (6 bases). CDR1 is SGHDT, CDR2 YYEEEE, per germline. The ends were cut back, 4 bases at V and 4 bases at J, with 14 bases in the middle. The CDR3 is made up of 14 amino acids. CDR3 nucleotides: TGTGCCAGCAGCCTCGGACAGTTCGTCACTGAAGCTTTCTTT. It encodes CASSLGQFVTEAFF.

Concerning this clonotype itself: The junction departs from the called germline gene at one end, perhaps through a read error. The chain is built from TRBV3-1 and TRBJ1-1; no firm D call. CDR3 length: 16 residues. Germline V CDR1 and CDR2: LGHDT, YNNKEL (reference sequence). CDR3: CASSSGSERVKTEAFF. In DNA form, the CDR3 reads TGTGCCAGCTCATCGGGGTCTGAGAGGGTGAAAACTGAAGCTTTCTTT.